Below, 27 T cell receptor beta chains from the same sample are listed, as sequenced in a study of cytomegalovirus exposure and HLA in healthy donors. Primers for the PCR totalled 60 Vbeta and 13 Jbeta. Data came from immunoSEQ multiplex PCR; TCRdb stores just in-frame clones and leaves some out. Of roughly 150,000 clones listed, 84% are singletons. The sequencing sample was made of PBMCs. The receptors here all came from a man aged 30-40 years in good health and CMV-seronegative.

A single count supports this clone. The chain is built from TRBV5-4 and TRBJ2-5, with 8 bases aligning to TRBD2. CDR1 is SGHNT and CDR2 is YYREEE in the germline V gene (reference sequence). V dropped 4 bases and J dropped 7; count of bases not matched to a gene: 9. This CDR3 comprises 14 residues. Here the CDR3 DNA reads TGTGCCAGCAGCCGTCTTAGCGGGGAGGGGACCCAGTACTTC. Its protein is CASSRLSGEGTQYF.

The genes are TRBV18 and TRBJ2-1, with 14 positions matching TRBD2. The CDR3 runs to 17 residues. Unmatched junction bases numbered 6, after V lost 3 bases and J lost 5 bases. Germline V gene data show CDR1 as KGHSH and CDR2 as LQKENI. In nucleotides, the CDR3 is TGTGCCAGCTCACCCACGACTAGCGGGAGGGGGAACAATGAGCAGTTCTTC. Translating gives CASSPTTSGRGNNEQFF.

The genes are TRBV27 and TRBJ2-7; 9 bases fit TRBD2. Germline lookup yields CDR1 MNHEY and CDR2 SMNVEV (reference sequence). The CDR3 totals 14 residues. V trimming: 6 bases; J trimming: 4 bases; junction bases outside the gene matches: 7. CDR3 bases: TGTGCCAGCAGCTGGCGGGGGGGGGATTACGAGCAGTACTTC. It encodes CASSWRGGDYEQYF.

The chain is built from TRBV7-9 and TRBJ2-5, with 7 bases aligning to TRBD2. Germline loops: CDR1 SEHNR, CDR2 FQNEAQ (reference sequence). The CDR3 loop spans 14 amino acids. V shed 5 bases, J shed 3 bases, and the junction held 6 bases outside the gene matches. CDR3 sequence reads: CASSRLAGEETQYF. In DNA, the CDR3 is TGTGCCAGCAGCCGGCTGGCGGGGGAAGAGACCCAGTACTTC.

The rearrangement joins TRBV28 to TRBJ2-1, with TRBD2 matching over 16 bases. Germline V gene lookup returns CDR1 MDHEN and CDR2 SYDVKM. With 6 bases clipped from V and 8 bases from J, the junction kept 4 bases outside the gene matches. The CDR3 has 15 amino acids. DNA for the CDR3: TGTGCCAGCAGACTAGGGACTAGCGGGGGGGATGAGCAGTTCTTC. It encodes CASRLGTSGGDEQFF. Complete variable domain (other parts from reference TRBV28 and TRBJ2-1): DVKVTQSSRYLVKRTGEKVFLECVQDMDHENMFWYRQDPGLGLRLIYFSYDVKMKEKGDIPEGYSVSREKKERFSLILESASTNQTSMYLCASRLGTSGGDEQFFGPGTRLTVL.

CDR3 bases: TGTGCCAGCAGTTCCCCGACAGAAGCAACTAATGAAAAACTGTTTTTT. Its translation is CASSSPTEATNEKLFF. The chain combines TRBV28 with TRBJ1-4; possible D gene TRBD1, 5 bases. V was shortened by 4 bases and J by 0 bases, with 12 bases between the two germline ends. The V gene's germline CDR1 is MDHEN and CDR2 SYDVKM. This CDR3 is built from 16 residues.

The J gene is TRBJ1-1, the V gene TRBV28; TRBD1 aligns across 8 bases. With V trimmed by 5 bases and J by 1 base, 3 bases remained unmatched. This CDR3 spans 14 amino acids. Germline-derived CDR1 and CDR2 are MDHEN and SYDVKM. The DNA for the CDR3 is TGTGCCAGCAGTGCCGACAGGGGGAACACTGAAGCTTTCTTT. Translating it yields CASSADRGNTEAFF.

The CDR3 protein is CASSQDRNSRQFF. The CDR3 DNA reads TGTGCCAGCAGCCAAGATCGAAACTCGCGCCAGTTCTTC. The rearrangement links TRBV4-2 to TRBJ2-1; D gene unclear. The CDR3 covers 13 residues. The V end was cut by 0 bases, the J end by 13 bases, with 13 bases between. The V gene's germline CDR1 is LGHNA and CDR2 YNFKEQ.

The V gene is TRBV11-2, the J gene TRBJ2-3, with D possibly matching TRBD2 (6 bases). The CDR3 covers 16 residues. Deletions cut 2 bases from V and 2 bases from J, with 14 bases between. Looked up from germline, CDR1 is SGHAT and CDR2 is FQNNGV. The CDR3 sequence: CASSLRFRDFTDTQYF. CDR3 bases: TGTGCCAGCAGCTTACGCTTTCGGGACTTCACAGATACGCAGTATTTT.

The rearrangement joins TRBV6-4 to TRBJ2-4; 13 bases are a match to TRBD2. Germline V lookup: CDR1 MRHNA, CDR2 SNTAGT. This CDR3 comprises 16 residues. V trimming: 6 bases; J trimming: 5 bases; junction bases outside the gene matches: 7. The CDR3 DNA reads as TGTGCCAGCAGCCTTACTAGCGGGGGGGGCCAAAACATTCAGTACTTC. Amino acids: CASSLTSGGGQNIQYF.

On this clone itself: One junction end does not reproduce the germline sequence, and a read error may be involved. The chain is built from TRBV18 and TRBJ1-4, with D perhaps matching TRBD1 (6 bases). Germline V gene sequence: CDR1 KGHSH, CDR2 LQKENI. This CDR3 is 15 amino acids long. CDR3 in amino acids: CASSATAGANEKLLF. The CDR3 DNA reads as TGTGCCAGCTCAGCAACTGCAGGGGCTAATGAAAAACTGCTTTTT.

This chain joins TRBV7-9 and TRBJ2-1, with TRBD1 matching 8 bases. The CDR3 runs to 14 residues. Germline CDR1 and CDR2: SEHNR and FQNEAQ (reference sequence). The V gene end was trimmed by 8 bases and the J gene end by 0 bases; junction bases not matched to a gene: 3. The CDR3 sequence is CASLQGASYNEQFF. The CDR3 DNA sequence: TGTGCCAGCCTCCAGGGGGCCTCCTACAATGAGCAGTTCTTC.

The V and J genes are TRBV18 and TRBJ2-7, with 12 bases aligning to TRBD2. V lost 3 bases and J lost 4; bases outside the gene matches: 4. Germline V gene lookup returns CDR1 KGHSH and CDR2 LQKENI. The CDR3 totals 15 residues. The CDR3: CASSPRTSGTYEQYF. CDR3 bases: TGTGCCAGCTCACCCCGGACTAGCGGGACTTACGAGCAGTACTTC.

CDR3 in amino acids: CASSRSDSYNEQFF. CDR3 bases: TGTGCCAGCTCACGATCTGACAGCTACAATGAGCAGTTCTTC. This chain uses TRBV18 with TRBJ2-1, with TRBD1 as a possible D gene (5 bases). The CDR3 is 14 amino acids. CDR1 is KGHSH, CDR2 LQKENI, per germline. The V gene lost 4 bases and the J gene lost 3 bases, with 10 bases spanning the gap.

The chain uses TRBV28 and TRBJ1-2, with a weak D call TRBD1 (5 bases). The V end was cut by 2 bases, the J end by 7 bases, with 14 bases between. This CDR3 is 14 amino acids long. CDR1 is MDHEN and CDR2 is SYDVKM in the germline V gene. The CDR3 DNA sequence: TGTGCCAGCAGTTTAGGGGGGGGAGCTGGTGGCTACACCTTC. Amino acids: CASSLGGGAGGYTF.

This chain links TRBV7-8 with TRBJ2-1; D remains unclear. The germline V gene has CDR1 SGHVS and CDR2 FQNEAQ. Trimming removed 6 bases from V and 8 bases from J, with 14 bases in between. This CDR3 comprises 13 residues. CDR3: CASRWVQRDEQFF. The CDR3 coding sequence is TGTGCCAGCAGGTGGGTACAACGGGATGAGCAGTTCTTC.

The chain carries TRBV19 and TRBJ2-3; TRBD1 aligns across 10 bases. The trim removed 1 base at V and 4 bases at J, leaving 5 bases unmatched. Looked up from germline, CDR1 is LNHDA and CDR2 is SQIVND (reference sequence). CDR3 size: 16 residues. CDR3 nucleotides: TGTGCCAGTAGTATAGGGGACAGGGGTTACCCAGATACGCAGTATTTT. It translates to CASSIGDRGYPDTQYF.

This rearrangement joins TRBV10-3 to TRBJ1-2; 8 nucleotides match TRBD1. V shed 4 bases, J shed 8 bases, and the junction held 12 bases outside the gene matches. The CDR3 sequence is 15 residues long. Germline V lookup: CDR1 ENHRY, CDR2 SYGVKD. The CDR3 sequence is CAISGGTGAYRGYTF. For the CDR3, the DNA is TGTGCCATCAGTGGCGGGACAGGAGCATATCGGGGCTACACCTTC.

The chain uses TRBV5-4 and TRBJ1-2; no definite D call. Trimming took 4 bases from V and 6 from J, leaving 13 bases between them. This CDR3 is 13 amino acids long. Germline loops: CDR1 SGHNT, CDR2 YYREEE (reference sequence). Here the CDR3 DNA reads TGTGCCAGCAGCCTTCCTGGTGGAGATGGCTACACCTTC. As protein: CASSLPGGDGYTF.

V gene TRBV4-1 combines with J gene TRBJ1-4; TRBD1 is a possible D gene (5 bases). The CDR3 totals 17 residues. Germline V gives CDR1 MGHRA, CDR2 YSYEKL. Deletions cut 1 base from V and 4 bases from J, with 16 bases between. DNA for the CDR3: TGCGCCAGCAGCCAAGGGACGCGGGGGGGGTTTAATGAAAAACTGTTTTTT. Translating gives CASSQGTRGGFNEKLFF.

The V gene is TRBV19, the J gene TRBJ2-5; a weak D match, TRBD1 (6 bases). The CDR3 runs 15 residues. Per the germline V gene, CDR1 is LNHDA and CDR2 is SQIVND (reference sequence). V shed 4 bases and J shed 2 bases, with 14 bases lying between them. The CDR3 region is CASSTYLDRQETQYF. In DNA form, the CDR3 reads TGTGCCAGTAGTACCTACCTTGACAGGCAAGAGACCCAGTACTTC. Variable domain in full (rest from reference TRBV19 and TRBJ2-5): DGGITQSPKYLFRKEGQNVTLSCEQNLNHDAMYWYRQDPGQGLRLIYYSQIVNDFQKGDIAEGYSVSREKKESFPLTVTSAQKNPTAFYLCASSTYLDRQETQYFGPGTRLLVL.

This clone was found once. This chain joins TRBV19 and TRBJ2-7; 11 nucleotides line up with TRBD2. The trim removed 5 bases at V and 1 base at J, leaving 7 bases unmatched. The germline gives CDR1 LNHDA, CDR2 SQIVND (reference sequence). There are 16 residues in the CDR3. CDR3 bases: TGTGCCAGTAGTCCTGAGGGACTAGCGGCATCCTACGAGCAGTACTTC. It is translated as CASSPEGLAASYEQYF.

The V gene is TRBV28, the J gene TRBJ1-3; 7 bases align to TRBD1. This CDR3 contains 13 residues. CDR1 and CDR2 (germline): MDHEN, SYDVKM. Germline trimming cut 8 bases from V and 4 bases from J; bases unmatched to any gene: 5. CDR3 nucleotides: TGTGCCAGCGACACAGGGGTAGGAAACACCATATATTTT. It yields the protein CASDTGVGNTIYF.

The genes are TRBV9 and TRBJ2-7; 10 bases fit TRBD1. The V and J ends lost 3 bases and 6 bases, in that order; junction bases with no gene match: 15. Germline CDR1 is SGDLS and CDR2 is YYNGEE. The CDR3 covers 17 residues. The CDR3 region is CASSARPSGQGVGEQYF. In DNA form, the CDR3 reads TGTGCCAGCAGCGCAAGACCCTCAGGACAGGGGGTAGGCGAGCAGTACTTC.

This clone came up a few times. The rearrangement uses TRBV29-1 and TRBJ2-7, with 10 bases matching TRBD1. Trimming at V came to 4 bases and at J to 3 bases, leaving 0 bases not matched to a gene. CDR1 SQVTM and CDR2 ANQGSEA come from the germline V gene. The CDR3 sequence is 12 residues long. Written as DNA, the CDR3 is TGCAGCGTTGGGGACAGGGGCTACGAGCAGTACTTC. Amino acids: CSVGDRGYEQYF.

The chain links TRBV13 to TRBJ2-2; 9 nucleotides match TRBD2. The CDR3 totals 17 residues. The trim removed 8 bases at V and 0 bases at J, leaving 10 bases unmatched. Germline-derived CDR1 and CDR2 are PRHDT and FYEKMQ (reference sequence). The CDR3 protein is CASRLLAGISNTGELFF. CDR3 DNA sequence: TGTGCCAGCCGACTTCTAGCGGGAATTTCGAACACCGGGGAGCTGTTTTTT.

V usage is TRBV5-4 and J usage is TRBJ2-2; 7 positions match TRBD2. V lost 4 bases and J lost 5; bases outside the gene matches: 11. Germline CDR1 SGHNT, CDR2 YYREEE (reference sequence). The CDR3 covers 16 residues. Here the CDR3 reads CASSPTGLVVTGELFF. The CDR3 nucleotides read TGTGCCAGCAGCCCAACAGGACTAGTTGTTACCGGGGAGCTGTTTTTT.